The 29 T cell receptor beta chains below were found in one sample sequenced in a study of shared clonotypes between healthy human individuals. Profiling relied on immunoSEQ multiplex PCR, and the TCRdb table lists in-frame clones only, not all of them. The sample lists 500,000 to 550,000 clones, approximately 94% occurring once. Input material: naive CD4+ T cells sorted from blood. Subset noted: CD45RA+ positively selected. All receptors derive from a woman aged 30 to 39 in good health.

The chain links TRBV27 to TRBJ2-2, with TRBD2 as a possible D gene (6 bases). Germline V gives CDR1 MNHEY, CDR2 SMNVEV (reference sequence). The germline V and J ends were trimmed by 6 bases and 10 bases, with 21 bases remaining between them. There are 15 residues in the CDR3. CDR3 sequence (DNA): TGTGCCAGCAGCAAGGGACTCAGTACCTTTGAGGAGCTGTTTTTT. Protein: CASSKGLSTFEELFF.

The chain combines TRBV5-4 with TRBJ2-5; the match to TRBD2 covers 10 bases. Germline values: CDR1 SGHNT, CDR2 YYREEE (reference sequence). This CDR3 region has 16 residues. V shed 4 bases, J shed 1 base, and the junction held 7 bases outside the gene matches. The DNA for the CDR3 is TGTGCCAGCAGCGGTGGTGGACTAGCGGTCCAAGAGACCCAGTACTTC. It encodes CASSGGGLAVQETQYF.

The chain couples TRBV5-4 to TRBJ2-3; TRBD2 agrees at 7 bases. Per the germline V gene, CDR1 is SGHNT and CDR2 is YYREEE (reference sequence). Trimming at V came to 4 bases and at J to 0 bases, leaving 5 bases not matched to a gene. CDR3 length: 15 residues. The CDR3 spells CASSAGLSSTDTQYF. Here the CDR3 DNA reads TGTGCCAGCAGCGCGGGACTATCTAGCACAGATACGCAGTATTTT.

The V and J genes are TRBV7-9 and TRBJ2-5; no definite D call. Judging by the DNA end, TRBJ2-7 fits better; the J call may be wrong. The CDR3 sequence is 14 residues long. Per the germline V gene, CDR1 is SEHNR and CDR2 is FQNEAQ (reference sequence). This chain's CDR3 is CASSPIWAKGEQYF. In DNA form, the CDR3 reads TGTGCCAGCAGCCCGATTTGGGCTAAGGGCGAGCAGTACTTC.

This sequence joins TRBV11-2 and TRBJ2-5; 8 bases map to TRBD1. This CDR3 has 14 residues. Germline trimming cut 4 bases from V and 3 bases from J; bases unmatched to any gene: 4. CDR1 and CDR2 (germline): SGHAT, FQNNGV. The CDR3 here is CASSSGQGEETQYF. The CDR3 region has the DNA TGTGCCAGCAGCTCCGGACAGGGTGAAGAGACCCAGTACTTC.

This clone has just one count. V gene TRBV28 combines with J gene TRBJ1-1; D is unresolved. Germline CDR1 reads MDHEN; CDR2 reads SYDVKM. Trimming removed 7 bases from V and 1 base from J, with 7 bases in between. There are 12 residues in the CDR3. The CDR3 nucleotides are TGTGCCAGCAAGTCAAAGAACACTGAAGCTTTCTTT. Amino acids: CASKSKNTEAFF. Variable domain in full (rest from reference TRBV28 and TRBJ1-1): DVKVTQSSRYLVKRTGEKVFLECVQDMDHENMFWYRQDPGLGLRLIYFSYDVKMKEKGDIPEGYSVSREKKERFSLILESASTNQTSMYLCASKSKNTEAFFGQGTRLTVV.

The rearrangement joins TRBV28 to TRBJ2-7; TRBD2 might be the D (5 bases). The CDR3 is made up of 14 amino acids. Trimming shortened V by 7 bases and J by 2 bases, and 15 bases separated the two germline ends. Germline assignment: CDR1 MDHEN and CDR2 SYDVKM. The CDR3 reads CASIPSPNPYEQYF. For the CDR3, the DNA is TGTGCCAGCATTCCTAGCCCTAACCCCTACGAGCAGTACTTC.

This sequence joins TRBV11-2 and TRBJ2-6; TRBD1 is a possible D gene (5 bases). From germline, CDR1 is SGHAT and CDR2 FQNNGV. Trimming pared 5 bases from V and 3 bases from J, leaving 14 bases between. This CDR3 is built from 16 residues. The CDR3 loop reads CASSLGAGFGANVLTF. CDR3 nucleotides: TGTGCCAGCAGCCTAGGGGCAGGGTTTGGGGCCAACGTCCTGACTTTC.

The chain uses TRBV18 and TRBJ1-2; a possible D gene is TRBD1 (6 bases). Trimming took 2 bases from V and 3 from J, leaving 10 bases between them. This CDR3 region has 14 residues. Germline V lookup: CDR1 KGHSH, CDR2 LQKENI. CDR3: CASSPSQGDYGYTF. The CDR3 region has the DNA TGTGCCAGCTCACCATCACAGGGTGACTATGGCTACACCTTC.

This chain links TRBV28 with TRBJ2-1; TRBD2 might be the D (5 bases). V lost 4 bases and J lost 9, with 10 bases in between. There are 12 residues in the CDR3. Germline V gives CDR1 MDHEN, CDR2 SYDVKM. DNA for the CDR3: TGTGCCAGCAGTTCTGGACTCCCTGAGCAGTTCTTC. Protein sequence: CASSSGLPEQFF.

CDR3 sequence: CASSLGAGMVYYGYTF. The CDR3, as DNA: TGTGCCAGCAGTTTAGGGGCAGGAATGGTATACTATGGCTACACCTTC. The chain combines TRBV28 with TRBJ1-2; D is possibly TRBD1 (5 bases). This CDR3 has 16 amino acids. CDR1 and CDR2 (germline): MDHEN, SYDVKM. Trimming cost V 2 bases and J 3 bases, with 16 bases left between them.

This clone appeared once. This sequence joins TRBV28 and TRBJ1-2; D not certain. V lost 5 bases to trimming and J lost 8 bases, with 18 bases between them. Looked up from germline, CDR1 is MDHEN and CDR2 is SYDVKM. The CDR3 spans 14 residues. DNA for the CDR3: TGTGCCAGCAGTCCACTTCCGGGGTCCGTGGGCTACACCTTC. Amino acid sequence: CASSPLPGSVGYTF.

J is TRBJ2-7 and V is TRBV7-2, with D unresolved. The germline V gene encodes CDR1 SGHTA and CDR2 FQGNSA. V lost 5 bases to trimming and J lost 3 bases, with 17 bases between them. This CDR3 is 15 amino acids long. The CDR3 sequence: CASSQAHTTGYEQYF. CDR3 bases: TGTGCCAGCAGCCAAGCACACACAACGGGCTACGAGCAGTACTTC.

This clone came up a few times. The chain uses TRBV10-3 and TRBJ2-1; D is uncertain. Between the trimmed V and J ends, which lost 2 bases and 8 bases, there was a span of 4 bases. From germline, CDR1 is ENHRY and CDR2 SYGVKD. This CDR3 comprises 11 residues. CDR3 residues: CAISETDEQFF. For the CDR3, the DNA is TGTGCCATCAGTGAGACTGATGAGCAGTTCTTC.

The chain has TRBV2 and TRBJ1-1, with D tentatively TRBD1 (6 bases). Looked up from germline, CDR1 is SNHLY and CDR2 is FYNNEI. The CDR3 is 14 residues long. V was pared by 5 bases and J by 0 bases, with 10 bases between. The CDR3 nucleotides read TGTGCCAGCAGTTCGGACAGTATGAACACTGAAGCTTTCTTT. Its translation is CASSSDSMNTEAFF.

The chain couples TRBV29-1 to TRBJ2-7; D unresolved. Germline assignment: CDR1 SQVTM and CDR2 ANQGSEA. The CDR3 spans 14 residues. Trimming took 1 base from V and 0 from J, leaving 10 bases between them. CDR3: CSVEVWANSYEQYF. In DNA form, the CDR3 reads TGCAGCGTTGAAGTGTGGGCGAACTCCTACGAGCAGTACTTC.

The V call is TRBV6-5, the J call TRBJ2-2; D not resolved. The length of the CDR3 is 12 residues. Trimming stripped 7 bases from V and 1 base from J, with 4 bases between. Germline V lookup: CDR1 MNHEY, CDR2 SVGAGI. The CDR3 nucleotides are TGTGCCAGCAAGTGGAACACCGGGGAGCTGTTTTTT. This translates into CASKWNTGELFF.

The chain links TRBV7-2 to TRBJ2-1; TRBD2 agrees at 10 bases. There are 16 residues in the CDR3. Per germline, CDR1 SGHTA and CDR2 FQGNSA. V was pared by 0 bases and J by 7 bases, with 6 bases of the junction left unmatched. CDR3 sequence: CASSLARLAGANEQFF. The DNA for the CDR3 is TGTGCCAGCAGCTTAGCTCGCCTAGCGGGGGCAAATGAGCAGTTCTTC.

The CDR3 DNA reads as TGTGCCAGTAGTATATTAGGGACCGGGACTAGCGGGACGATTGATCCCCTCAATGAGCAGTTCTTC. It translates to CASSILGTGTSGTIDPLNEQFF. The chain is built from TRBV19 and TRBJ2-1; 13 bases align to TRBD2. The V segment lost 2 bases and the J segment 6 bases; nucleotides outside the gene matches: 22. Germline CDR1 LNHDA, CDR2 SQIVND (reference sequence). This CDR3 has 22 residues.

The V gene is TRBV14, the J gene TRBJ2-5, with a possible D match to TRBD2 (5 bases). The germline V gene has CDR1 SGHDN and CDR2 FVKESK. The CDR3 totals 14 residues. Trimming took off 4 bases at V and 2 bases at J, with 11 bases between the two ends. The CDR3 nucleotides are TGTGCCAGCAGCCGCGGACTGTTACAAGAGACCCAGTACTTC. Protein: CASSRGLLQETQYF.

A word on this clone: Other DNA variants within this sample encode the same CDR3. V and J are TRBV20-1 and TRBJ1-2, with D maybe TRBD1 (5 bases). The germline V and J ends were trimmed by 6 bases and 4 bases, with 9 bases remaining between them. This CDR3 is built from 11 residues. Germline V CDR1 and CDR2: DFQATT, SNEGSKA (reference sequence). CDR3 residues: CSASGTYGYTF. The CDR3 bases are TGCAGTGCGAGCGGGACCTATGGCTACACCTTC.

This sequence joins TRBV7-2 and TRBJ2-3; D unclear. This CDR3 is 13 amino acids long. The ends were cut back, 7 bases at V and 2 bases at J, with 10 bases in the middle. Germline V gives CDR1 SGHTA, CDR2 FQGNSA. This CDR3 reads CASKEPNTDTQYF. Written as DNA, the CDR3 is TGTGCCAGCAAGGAACCGAACACAGATACGCAGTATTTT.

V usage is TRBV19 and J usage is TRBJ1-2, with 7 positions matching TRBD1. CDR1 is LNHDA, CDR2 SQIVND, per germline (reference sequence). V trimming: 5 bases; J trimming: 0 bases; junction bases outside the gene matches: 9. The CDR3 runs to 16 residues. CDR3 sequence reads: CASSSGQAPSNYGYTF. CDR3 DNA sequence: TGTGCCAGTAGTTCCGGACAGGCGCCTTCTAACTATGGCTACACCTTC.

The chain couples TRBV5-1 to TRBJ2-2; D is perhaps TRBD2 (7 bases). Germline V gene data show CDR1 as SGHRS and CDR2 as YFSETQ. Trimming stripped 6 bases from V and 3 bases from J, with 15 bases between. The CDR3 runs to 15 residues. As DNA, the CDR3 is TGCGCCAGCACCACAGGGAGGGCGGACACCGGGGAGCTGTTTTTT. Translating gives CASTTGRADTGELFF.

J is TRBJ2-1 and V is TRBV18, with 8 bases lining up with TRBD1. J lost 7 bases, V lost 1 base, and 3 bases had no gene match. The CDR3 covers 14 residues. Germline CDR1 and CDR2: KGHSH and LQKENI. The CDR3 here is CASSPRTGLNEQFF. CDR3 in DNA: TGTGCCAGCTCACCACGGACAGGGTTGAATGAGCAGTTCTTC.

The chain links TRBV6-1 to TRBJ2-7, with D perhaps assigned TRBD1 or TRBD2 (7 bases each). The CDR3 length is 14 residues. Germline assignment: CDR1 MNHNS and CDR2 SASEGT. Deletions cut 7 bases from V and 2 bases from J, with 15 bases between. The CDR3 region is CASTRQGGTYEQYF. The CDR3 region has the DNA TGTGCCAGCACCCGGCAGGGGGGGACCTACGAGCAGTACTTC.

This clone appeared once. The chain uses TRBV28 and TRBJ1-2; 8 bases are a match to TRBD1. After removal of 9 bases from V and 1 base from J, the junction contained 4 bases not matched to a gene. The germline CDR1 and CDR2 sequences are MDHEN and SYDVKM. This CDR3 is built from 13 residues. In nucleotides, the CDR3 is TGTGCCAGTAAGGACAGGGTTAACTATGGCTACACCTTC. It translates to CASKDRVNYGYTF.

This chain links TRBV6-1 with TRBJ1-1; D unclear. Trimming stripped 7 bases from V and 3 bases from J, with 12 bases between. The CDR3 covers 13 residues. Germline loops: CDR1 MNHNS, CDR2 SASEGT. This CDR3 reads CASTITADTEAFF. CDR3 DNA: TGTGCCAGCACTATCACAGCGGACACTGAAGCTTTCTTT.

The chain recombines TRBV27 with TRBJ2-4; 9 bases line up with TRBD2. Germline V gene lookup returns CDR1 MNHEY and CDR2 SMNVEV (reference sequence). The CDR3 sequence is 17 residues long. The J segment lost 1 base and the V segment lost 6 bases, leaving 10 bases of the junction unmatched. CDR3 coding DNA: TGTGCCAGCAGGCCGAGTCAGCGGGAGGAGGCCAAAAACATTCAGTACTTC. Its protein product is CASRPSQREEAKNIQYF.